Presented here are 23 T cell receptor beta chains from one specimen sequenced in a study of T cell changes during pregnancy in multiple sclerosis. Generated by immunoSEQ multiplex PCR, the TCRdb table keeps only in-frame clones and is missing some. Here the sample spans some 55,000 clones, 75% to 95% being singletons. Sequencing was performed on peripheral blood, taken after pregnancy. These receptor sequences come from a female donor in good health, enrolled as a control in a pregnancy study.

The chain carries TRBV19 and TRBJ1-2, with 8 nucleotides matching TRBD1. The ends lost 6 bases at V and 5 bases at J; junction bases unmatched: 8. CDR1 is LNHDA, CDR2 SQIVND, per germline (reference sequence). This CDR3 contains 14 residues. For the CDR3, the DNA is TGTGCCAGTAGAACAACCGGGACAGGATATGGCTACACCTTC. Translating gives CASRTTGTGYGYTF.

CDR3 nucleotide sequence: TGCGCCAGCAGCTTGGGGACAGCATCTGAGACGCAGTATTTT. This gives the protein CASSLGTASETQYF. The V gene is TRBV5-1, the J gene TRBJ2-3; tentative D call: TRBD1 (6 bases). The CDR3 is 14 residues long. Per germline, CDR1 SGHRS and CDR2 YFSETQ. The ends were cut back, 0 bases at V and 9 bases at J, with 14 bases in the middle.

The chain uses TRBV19 and TRBJ1-6, with 7 bases identical to TRBD1. V was clipped by 3 bases and J by 9 bases; unmatched bases: 11. Germline CDR1 reads LNHDA; CDR2 reads SQIVND (reference sequence). This CDR3 has 16 amino acids. The chain's CDR3 is CASSIGTVNIRSPLHF. In DNA form, the CDR3 reads TGTGCCAGTAGTATTGGGACAGTGAACATACGTTCACCCCTCCACTTT.

This clone was observed a single time. The chain carries TRBV5-1 and TRBJ1-1; possibly TRBD1 for D (6 bases). Looked up from germline, CDR1 is SGHRS and CDR2 is YFSETQ. CDR3 length equals 15 residues. V lost 6 bases and J lost 1, with 16 bases in between. This CDR3 reads CASTAGGQGNTEAFF. In nucleotides, the CDR3 is TGCGCCAGCACAGCGGGGGGCCAGGGGAACACTGAAGCTTTCTTT.

This chain connects TRBV5-1 to TRBJ1-5; the D gene is possibly TRBD1 (6 bases). CDR3 length equals 13 residues. Per germline, CDR1 SGHRS and CDR2 YFSETQ. Trimming removed 4 bases at V and 4 bases at J, with 9 bases between. The CDR3, as DNA: TGCGCCAGCAGCGTGGACAGTAATCAGCCCCAGCATTTT. Translating it yields CASSVDSNQPQHF.

V usage is TRBV5-1 and J usage is TRBJ1-1; 10 bases are shared with TRBD1. The V gene's germline CDR1 is SGHRS and CDR2 YFSETQ. J gave up 5 bases and V 0 bases, and 1 base lay outside the gene matches. The CDR3 is 14 residues long. DNA for the CDR3: TGCGCCAGCAGCTTGGGGGGACAGGGGACTGAAGCTTTCTTT. The encoded protein is CASSLGGQGTEAFF.

This chain joins TRBV6-1 and TRBJ1-1; 7 nucleotides align to TRBD1. With 6 bases clipped from V and 8 bases from J, the junction kept 6 bases outside the gene matches. Germline V gene lookup returns CDR1 MNHNS and CDR2 SASEGT. The CDR3 loop spans 12 amino acids. DNA of the CDR3: TGTGCCAGCAGCCGACAGGGTGAAGAAGCTTTCTTT. It yields the protein CASSRQGEEAFF.

V usage is TRBV7-6 and J usage is TRBJ1-1; 9 bases line up with TRBD1. V dropped 3 bases and J dropped 4; count of bases not matched to a gene: 6. The CDR3 length is 15 residues. Germline V gene sequence: CDR1 SGHVS, CDR2 FNYEAQ. This chain's CDR3 is CASSLHRGLRTEAFF. The CDR3 DNA is TGTGCCAGCAGCTTGCACAGGGGGCTGCGCACTGAAGCTTTCTTT. Full variable domain (rest looked up from reference TRBV7-6 and TRBJ1-1): GAGVSQSPRYKVTKRGQDVALRCDPISGHVSLYWYRQALGQGPEFLTYFNYEAQQDKSGLPNDRFSAERPEGSISTLTIQRTEQRDSAMYRCASSLHRGLRTEAFFGQGTRLTVV.

V and J are TRBV18 and TRBJ2-3, with TRBD2 matching 7 bases. This CDR3 has 15 residues. The V gene's germline CDR1 is KGHSH and CDR2 LQKENI. Germline trimming cut 3 bases from V and 3 bases from J; bases unmatched to any gene: 6. Here the CDR3 reads CASSPGAGDTDTQYF. The CDR3 DNA follows: TGTGCCAGCTCACCCGGGGCGGGAGATACAGATACGCAGTATTTT.

The rearrangement uses TRBV6-5 and TRBJ1-2; 7 nucleotides agree with TRBD1. The CDR3 runs 12 residues. J gave up 4 bases and V 6 bases, and 2 bases lay outside the gene matches. The germline CDR1 and CDR2 sequences are MNHEY and SVGAGI. The CDR3 sequence is CASSRTGYGYTF. The CDR3 region has the DNA TGTGCCAGCAGCCGGACAGGCTATGGCTACACCTTC.

For the CDR3, the DNA is TGTGCCAGTAGTATAGGGGGGCCGGGGAAGACCCAGTACTTC. Protein product: CASSIGGPGKTQYF. This chain links TRBV19 with TRBJ2-5; maybe TRBD1 (6 bases). Germline assignment: CDR1 LNHDA and CDR2 SQIVND (reference sequence). V shed 1 base and J shed 6 bases, with 12 bases lying between them. The CDR3 contains 14 residues.

The CDR3 nucleotides are TGCGCCAGCAGCTGGTCCGGTGAGAGCAATCAGCCCCAGCATTTT. Protein product: CASSWSGESNQPQHF. The genes are TRBV5-1 and TRBJ1-5, with D uncertain. The germline V and J ends were trimmed by 3 bases and 1 base, with 11 bases remaining between them. CDR1 and CDR2 from the germline V gene are SGHRS and YFSETQ. The CDR3 extends over 15 amino acids.

This chain links TRBV9 with TRBJ1-2, with D unresolved. From germline, CDR1 is SGDLS and CDR2 YYNGEE. Trimming removed 0 bases from V and 2 bases from J, with 5 bases in between. The CDR3 runs to 13 residues. In DNA form, the CDR3 reads TGTGCCAGCAGCGTAGTCCTAAACTATGGCTACACCTTC. Its protein product is CASSVVLNYGYTF. Using reference TRBV9 and TRBJ1-2 for the parts outside the CDR3, the full variable domain is DSGVTQTPKHLITATGQRVTLRCSPRSGDLSVYWYQQSLDQGLQFLIQYYNGEERAKGNILERFSAQQFPDLHSELNLSSLELGDSALYFCASSVVLNYGYTFGSGTRLTVV.

This chain joins TRBV5-6 and TRBJ1-2, with TRBD1 as a possible D gene (6 bases). The germline CDR1 and CDR2 sequences are SGHDT and YYEEEE. V was trimmed by 3 bases and J by 4 bases, leaving 13 bases between them. The CDR3 loop spans 14 amino acids. The CDR3 protein is CASSSGRGIYGYTF. The CDR3 nucleotides are TGTGCCAGCAGCTCGGGGAGGGGGATCTATGGCTACACCTTC.

This sequence joins TRBV7-9 and TRBJ1-1; no clear D. The CDR3 totals 15 residues. V lost 1 base, J lost 3 bases, and 12 bases lay in between. CDR1 SEHNR and CDR2 FQNEAQ come from the germline V gene (reference sequence). CDR3 nucleotide sequence: TGTGCCAGCAGCTTAGTCACTCGGGGAGACACTGAAGCTTTCTTT. This translates into CASSLVTRGDTEAFF. The whole variable domain, remainder taken from reference TRBV7-9 and TRBJ1-1, is DTGVSQNPRHKITKRGQNVTFRCDPISEHNRLYWYRQTLGQGPEFLTYFQNEAQLEKSRLLSDRFSAERPKGSFSTLEIQRTEQGDSAMYLCASSLVTRGDTEAFFGQGTRLTVV.

The chain carries TRBV5-1 and TRBJ2-1; 8 bases line up with TRBD2. The V segment lost 2 bases and the J segment 6 bases; nucleotides outside the gene matches: 13. CDR1 and CDR2 (germline): SGHRS, YFSETQ. The CDR3 loop spans 17 amino acids. The CDR3 region is CASSLAGARGGGNEQFF. The DNA for the CDR3 is TGCGCCAGCAGCTTAGCGGGAGCTCGAGGTGGAGGCAATGAGCAGTTCTTC.

This clone was detected once. The CDR3 reads CASSLGQGTDTQYF. CDR3 coding DNA: TGTGCCAGCAGCTTAGGACAGGGCACAGATACGCAGTATTTT. V usage is TRBV7-6 and J usage is TRBJ2-3; the D gene is possibly TRBD1 (6 bases). CDR3 size: 14 residues. Trimming cost V 1 base and J 1 base, with 6 bases left between them. Germline values: CDR1 SGHVS, CDR2 FNYEAQ.

The CDR3 spells CASSLAQDLYEQYF. In DNA, the CDR3 is TGCGCCAGCAGCTTGGCACAGGACCTCTACGAGCAGTACTTC. The chain employs TRBV5-1 and TRBJ2-7; D possibly corresponds to TRBD1 (5 bases). V gave up 0 bases and J gave up 3 bases, with 10 bases separating them. Germline loops: CDR1 SGHRS, CDR2 YFSETQ. The CDR3 totals 14 residues.

V and J are TRBV6-5 and TRBJ2-7; 9 bases are shared with TRBD1. CDR1 and CDR2 (germline): MNHEY, SVGAGI. This CDR3 comprises 13 residues. The ends lost 8 bases at V and 2 bases at J; junction bases unmatched: 4. CDR3 nucleotide sequence: TGTGCCAGCGGATGGGACAGGGCCTACGAGCAGTACTTC. This translates into CASGWDRAYEQYF.

The chain employs TRBV29-1 and TRBJ1-1; maybe TRBD1 (6 bases). Germline loops: CDR1 SQVTM, CDR2 ANQGSEA. This CDR3 has 11 residues. The CDR3 DNA reads TGCCAGACAGGAACGAACACTGAAGCTTTCTTT. It translates to CQTGTNTEAFF. Full variable domain (missing parts from reference TRBV29-1 and TRBJ1-1): SAVISQKPSRDICQRGTSLTIQCQVDSQVTMMFWYRQQPGQSLTLIATANQGSEATYESGFVIDKFPISRPNLTFSTLTVSNMSPEDSSIYLCQTGTNTEAFFGQGTRLTVV.

This chain uses TRBV6-1 with TRBJ1-6; tentative D call: TRBD1 (6 bases). Looked up from germline, CDR1 is MNHNS and CDR2 is SASEGT. The V and J ends lost 5 bases and 6 bases respectively, with 11 bases between them. This CDR3 contains 14 residues. The CDR3 sequence is CASSSGHGNSPLHF. The CDR3 region has the DNA TGTGCCAGCAGTTCGGGACACGGTAATTCACCCCTCCACTTT.

The chain is built from TRBV6-1 and TRBJ2-3; 11 nucleotides align to TRBD2. Germline loops: CDR1 MNHNS, CDR2 SASEGT. V lost 1 base and J lost 3; bases outside the gene matches: 6. The CDR3 is 17 residues long. This chain's CDR3 is CASSEVIAGGPTDTQYF. CDR3 coding DNA: TGTGCCAGCAGTGAAGTCATAGCGGGGGGGCCGACAGATACGCAGTATTTT.

This clone has only a few counts. CDR3 loop: CASSIFPGGRTDTQYF. The CDR3, as DNA: TGTGCCAGTAGTATATTTCCAGGGGGCAGGACAGATACGCAGTATTTT. The gene calls are TRBV19 and TRBJ2-3; 8 nucleotides agree with TRBD1. The J segment lost 3 bases and the V segment lost 2 bases, leaving 7 bases of the junction unmatched. CDR1 and CDR2 (germline): LNHDA, SQIVND (reference sequence). This CDR3 contains 16 residues. Supplemented by reference TRBV19 and TRBJ2-3, the full variable domain reads DGGITQSPKYLFRKEGQNVTLSCEQNLNHDAMYWYRQDPGQGLRLIYYSQIVNDFQKGDIAEGYSVSREKKESFPLTVTSAQKNPTAFYLCASSIFPGGRTDTQYFGPGTRLTVL.